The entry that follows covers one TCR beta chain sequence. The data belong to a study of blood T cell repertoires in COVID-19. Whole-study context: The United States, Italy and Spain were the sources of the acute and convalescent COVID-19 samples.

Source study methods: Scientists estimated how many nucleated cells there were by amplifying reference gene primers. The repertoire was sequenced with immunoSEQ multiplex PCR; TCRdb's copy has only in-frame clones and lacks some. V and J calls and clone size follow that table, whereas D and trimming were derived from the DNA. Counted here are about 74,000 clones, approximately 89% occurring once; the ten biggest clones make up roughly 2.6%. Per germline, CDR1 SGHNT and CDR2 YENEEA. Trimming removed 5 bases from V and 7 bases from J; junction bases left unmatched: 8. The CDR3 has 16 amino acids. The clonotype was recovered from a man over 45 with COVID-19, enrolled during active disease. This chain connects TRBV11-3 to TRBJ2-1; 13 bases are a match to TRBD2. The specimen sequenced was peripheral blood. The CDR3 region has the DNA TGTGCCAGCAGCCGCGGACTAGCGGGAGTTGGGAATGAGCAGTTCTTC. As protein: CASSRGLAGVGNEQFF.